The 2 T cell receptor beta chains below all came from one sample that was sequenced in a study of identical twins. MiXCR, run by TCRdb on the 5' RACE reads, gives a single entry per CDR3 protein. This table holds some 900,000 distinct CDR3 sequences, approximately 13% found once. These data were also reused for a study on yellow fever vaccine responses in identical twins.

The source material was PBMCs. Receptors originate from a woman between 18 and 29 years old in good health.

This clonotype occurred a few times. The CDR3 loop is CASAGQVSGGSNEQFF. The DNA of the CDR3 is TGTGCCAGCGCGGGACAGGTATCGGGAGGGAGCAATGAGCAGTTCTTC. The rearrangement joins TRBV12-3 or TRBV12-4 to TRBJ2-1, with D perhaps being TRBD1 or TRBD2 (8 bases each). V gave up 8 bases and J gave up 6 bases, with 23 bases separating them. The CDR3 spans 16 residues.

In this sample, this clonotype turned up a few times. The genes are TRBV20-1 and TRBJ2-5, with a tentative D call TRBD2 (6 bases). Germline V gene data show CDR1 as DFQATT and CDR2 as SNEGSKA (reference sequence). The CDR3 has 14 residues. Trimming shortened V by 2 bases and J by 5 bases, and 15 bases separated the two germline ends. CDR3 bases: TGCAGTGCTAGATGGGGGGTAGAGGCGGAGACCCAGTACTTC. Encoded protein: CSARWGVEAETQYF.